This TCR beta chain is from a study of T cells after yellow fever vaccination. Study-wide background: The SMART-Seq v4 Ultra Low Input method served to prepare the low-cell-number fractions. Overall study findings and caveats: Most clones from primary vaccination resurfaced after the booster (nearly 97% CD4, over 85% CD8).

This clonotype was seen a few times. Its antigen is currently unknown. Via MiXCR, TCRdb re-called the 5' RACE reads, giving one row per CDR3 protein. The sample yields hundreds of thousands of distinct CDR3 sequences, 3% to 4.5% seen once. Sequences were derived from PBMCs, sampled on the day of the yellow fever booster vaccination. The source is a man aged 18 to 35 who received the YFV17D yellow fever vaccine.

CDR3 protein: CSAKGQANSNQPQHF. The CDR3, as DNA: TGCAGTGCTAAAGGACAGGCAAATAGCAATCAGCCCCAGCATTTT. This chain links TRBV20-1 with TRBJ1-5, with 7 bases aligning to TRBD1. This CDR3 has 15 amino acids. Looked up from germline, CDR1 is DFQATT and CDR2 is SNEGSKA (reference sequence). V lost 4 bases, J lost 0 bases, and 6 bases stayed unmatched.